This TCR beta chain was obtained from a study of T cell changes during pregnancy in multiple sclerosis (dated by TCRdb to the late 2010s). Some background on the complete study: Changes in the T cell repertoire over the course of pregnancy were examined in this study in women with multiple sclerosis.

As concerns this clone: The antigen it binds to is not known. No per-base quality is available; no much larger clone lies one base away.

Clipping removes 4 bases from V and 6 bases from J, with 7 as the unmatched junction base count. CDR3 length: 15 amino acids, cysteine to phenylalanine. Of the read, only the CDR3 DNA is kept; its 45 bases are in frame from base 1. CDR1 and CDR2 were assigned from the germline V gene as MDHEN and SYDVKM. Library creation used the immunoSEQ multiplex PCR assay. TCRdb limited this immuneACCESS table to in-frame rearrangements with V and J called. A share of clones is missing; checked studies link under half to unresolved V genes, and the rest is unexplained. This sample is represented by approximately 94,000 clones; roughly 90% of them were singletons. The ten largest clones add up to less than 2.5% of the sample.

Sequencing used peripheral blood, obtained after pregnancy. The origin of this receptor is a female donor with multiple sclerosis, enrolled in a pregnancy study. This sequence uses TRBV28 and TRBJ1-5; TRBD1 lines up with 9 middle nucleotides. The DNA reads as follows: TGTGCCAGCAGTTCCCGGGACAGGGTTAGTCAGCCCCAGCATTTT. Translated, it reads CASSSRDRVSQPQHF. Outside the CDR3, residues come from the reference TRBV28 and TRBJ1-5 proteins, so the full variable domain is: DVKVTQSSRYLVKRTGEKVFLECVQDMDHENMFWYRQDPGLGLRLIYFSYDVKMKEKGDIPEGYSVSREKKERFSLILESASTNQTSMYLCASSSRDRVSQPQHFGDGTRLSIL.